This TCR beta chain was captured by sequencing in a study of shared clonotypes between healthy human individuals. Study as a whole: The donor group consisted of two women and three men, aged 18 to 49. CD4 naive cells filled three plates per donor, CD4 memory three, CD8 naive two and CD8 memory one.

Germline values: CDR1 SGHVS, CDR2 FQNEAQ. Trimming stripped 4 bases from V and 0 bases from J, with 16 bases between. The CDR3 has 18 residues. The study's findings and limits: Sorted-subset sequencing, rarefaction showed, was incomplete despite large depth.

About this clone: The target antigen is unknown.

Produced via immunoSEQ multiplex PCR; TCRdb's table is partial and in-frame only. The data contain millions of clones, around nine tenths of them singletons. The sample consisted of naive CD4+ T cells sorted from blood. Subset: CD45RA+ positively selected. This chain joins TRBV7-8 and TRBJ1-6, with D hard to call. This clonotype was obtained from a man aged 18 to 29 in good health. For the CDR3, the DNA is TGTGCCAGCAGCTCCTTCCATCCCAGTAGCTCCTATAATTCACCCCTCCACTTT. As protein: CASSSFHPSSSYNSPLHF. Drawing the rest from reference TRBV7-8 and TRBJ1-6, the complete variable domain is GAGVSQSPRYKVAKRGQDVALRCDPISGHVSLFWYQQALGQGPEFLTYFQNEAQLDKSGLPSDRFFAERPEGSVSTLKIQRTQQEDSAVYLCASSSFHPSSSYNSPLHFGNGTRLTVT.